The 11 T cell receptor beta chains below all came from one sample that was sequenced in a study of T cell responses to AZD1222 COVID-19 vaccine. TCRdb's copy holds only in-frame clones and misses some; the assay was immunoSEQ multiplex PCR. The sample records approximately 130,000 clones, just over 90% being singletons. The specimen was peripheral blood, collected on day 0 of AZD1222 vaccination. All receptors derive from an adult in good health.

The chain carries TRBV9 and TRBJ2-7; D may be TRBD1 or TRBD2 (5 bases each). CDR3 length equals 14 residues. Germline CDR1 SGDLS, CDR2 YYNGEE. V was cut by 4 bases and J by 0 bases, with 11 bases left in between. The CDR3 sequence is CASSRKGSSYEQYF. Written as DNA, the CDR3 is TGTGCCAGCAGCCGGAAGGGGAGCTCCTACGAGCAGTACTTC.

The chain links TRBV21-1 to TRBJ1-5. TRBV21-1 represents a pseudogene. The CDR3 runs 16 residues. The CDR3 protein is CASSWEAAYSNQPQHF. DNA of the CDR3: TGTGCCAGCAGCTGGGAGGCAGCTTATAGCAATCAGCCCCAGCATTTT.

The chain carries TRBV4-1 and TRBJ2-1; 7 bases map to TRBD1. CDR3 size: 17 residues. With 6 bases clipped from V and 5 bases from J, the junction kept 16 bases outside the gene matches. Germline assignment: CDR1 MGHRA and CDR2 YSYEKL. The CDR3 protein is CASRIRGRTGVDNEQFF. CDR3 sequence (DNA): TGCGCCAGCAGGATAAGGGGTAGAACAGGGGTTGACAATGAGCAGTTCTTC.

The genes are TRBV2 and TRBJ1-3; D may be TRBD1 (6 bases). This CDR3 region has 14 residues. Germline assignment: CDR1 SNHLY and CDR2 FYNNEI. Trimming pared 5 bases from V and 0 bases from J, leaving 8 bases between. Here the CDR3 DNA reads TGTGCCAGCAGTCAGGGGCACTCTGGAAACACCATATATTTT. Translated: CASSQGHSGNTIYF.

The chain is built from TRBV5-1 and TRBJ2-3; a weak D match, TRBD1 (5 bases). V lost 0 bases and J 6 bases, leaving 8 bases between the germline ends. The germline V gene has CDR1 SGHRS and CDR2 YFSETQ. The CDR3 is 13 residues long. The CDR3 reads CASSLEGLDTQYF. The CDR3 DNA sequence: TGCGCCAGCAGCTTGGAGGGGTTGGATACGCAGTATTTT. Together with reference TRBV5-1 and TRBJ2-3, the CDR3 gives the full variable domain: KAGVTQTPRYLIKTRGQQVTLSCSPISGHRSVSWYQQTPGQGLQFLFEYFSETQRNKGNFPGRFSGRQFSNSRSEMNVSTLELGDSALYLCASSLEGLDTQYFGPGTRLTVL.

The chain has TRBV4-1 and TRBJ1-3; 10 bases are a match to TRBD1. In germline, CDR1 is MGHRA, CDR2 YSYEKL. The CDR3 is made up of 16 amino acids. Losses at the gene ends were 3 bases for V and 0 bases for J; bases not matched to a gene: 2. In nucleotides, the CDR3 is TGCGCCAGCAGCCAGGGACAGGGGAGCTCTGGAAACACCATATATTTT. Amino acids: CASSQGQGSSGNTIYF.

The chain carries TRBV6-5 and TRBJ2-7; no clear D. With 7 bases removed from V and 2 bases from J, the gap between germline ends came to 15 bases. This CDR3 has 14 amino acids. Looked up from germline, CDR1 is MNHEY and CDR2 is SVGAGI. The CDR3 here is CASKRIDPTYEQYF. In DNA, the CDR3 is TGTGCCAGCAAGAGGATAGACCCTACCTACGAGCAGTACTTC.

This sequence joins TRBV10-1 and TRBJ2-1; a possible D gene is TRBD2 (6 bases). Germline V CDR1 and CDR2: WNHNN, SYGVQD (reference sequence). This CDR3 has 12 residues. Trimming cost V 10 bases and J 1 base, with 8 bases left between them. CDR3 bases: TGCGCCACCGGGACTTCCTACAATGAGCAGTTCTTC. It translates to CATGTSYNEQFF.

CDR3 in DNA: TGCAGCGGCGGGACAGGAGACGCGAACACCGGGGAGCTGTTTTTT. This sequence encodes CSGGTGDANTGELFF. V gene TRBV29-1 combines with J gene TRBJ2-2; TRBD1 agrees at 8 bases. The CDR3 length is 15 residues. Unmatched junction bases numbered 7, after V lost 7 bases and J lost 0 bases. Germline lookup yields CDR1 SQVTM and CDR2 ANQGSEA.

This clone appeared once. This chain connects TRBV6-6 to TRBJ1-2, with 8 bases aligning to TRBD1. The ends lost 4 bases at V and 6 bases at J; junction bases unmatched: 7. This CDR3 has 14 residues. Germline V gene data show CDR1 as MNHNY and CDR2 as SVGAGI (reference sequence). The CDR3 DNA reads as TGTGCCAGCAGTTTCTCAGGGGGCGCTGATGGCTACACCTTC. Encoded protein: CASSFSGGADGYTF.

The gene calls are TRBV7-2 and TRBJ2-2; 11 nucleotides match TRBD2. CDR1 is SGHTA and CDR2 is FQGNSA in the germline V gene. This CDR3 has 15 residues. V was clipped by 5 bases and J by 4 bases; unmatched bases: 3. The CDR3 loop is CASSLLAGVTGELFF. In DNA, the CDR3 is TGTGCCAGCAGCCTACTAGCGGGAGTCACCGGGGAGCTGTTTTTT.